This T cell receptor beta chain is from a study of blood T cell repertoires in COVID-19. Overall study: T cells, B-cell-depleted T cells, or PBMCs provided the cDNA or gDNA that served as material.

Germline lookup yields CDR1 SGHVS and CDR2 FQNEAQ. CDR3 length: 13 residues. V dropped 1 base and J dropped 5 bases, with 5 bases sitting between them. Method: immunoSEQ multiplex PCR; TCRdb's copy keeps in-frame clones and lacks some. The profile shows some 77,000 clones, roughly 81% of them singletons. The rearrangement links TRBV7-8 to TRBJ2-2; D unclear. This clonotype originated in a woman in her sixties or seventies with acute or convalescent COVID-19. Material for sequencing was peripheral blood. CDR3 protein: CASSLVRTGELFF. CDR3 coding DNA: TGTGCCAGCAGCTTAGTTCGTACCGGGGAGCTGTTTTTT.